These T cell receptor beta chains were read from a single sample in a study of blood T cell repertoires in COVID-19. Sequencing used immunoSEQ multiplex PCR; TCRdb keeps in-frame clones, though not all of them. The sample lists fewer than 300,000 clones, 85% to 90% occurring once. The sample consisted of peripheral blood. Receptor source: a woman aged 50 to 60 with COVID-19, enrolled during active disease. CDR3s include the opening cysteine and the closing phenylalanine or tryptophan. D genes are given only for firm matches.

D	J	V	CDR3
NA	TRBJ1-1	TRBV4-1	CASSQYMNTEAFF
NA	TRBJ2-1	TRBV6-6	CASSSLNNEQFF
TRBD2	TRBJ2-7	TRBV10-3	CAISEITSANPYEQYF
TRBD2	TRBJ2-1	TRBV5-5	CASSLLAGVYNEQFF
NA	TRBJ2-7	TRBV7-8	CASSPSTEGRHEQYF
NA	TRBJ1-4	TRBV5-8	CASSLGTRSNEKLFF
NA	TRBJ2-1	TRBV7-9	CASSYARSKNEQFF
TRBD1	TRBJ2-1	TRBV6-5	CASSYGTGVYNEQFF
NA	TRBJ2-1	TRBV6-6	CASSPKGLAKGSNEQFF
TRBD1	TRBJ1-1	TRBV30	CAWSVLRQGAWNTEAFF
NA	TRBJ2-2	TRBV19	CASSSRIDPGQDTGELFF
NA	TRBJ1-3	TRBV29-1	CSVVTGNSGNTIYF
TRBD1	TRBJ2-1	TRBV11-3	CASSRAGGASSYNEQFF
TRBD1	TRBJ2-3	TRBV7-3	CASSPVGQGTDTQYF
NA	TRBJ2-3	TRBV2	CASSAQGSTDTQYF
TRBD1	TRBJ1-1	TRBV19	CASSIGDRGATEAFF
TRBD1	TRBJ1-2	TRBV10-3	CAISRDRGDGRGYTF
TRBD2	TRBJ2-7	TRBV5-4	CASSLGGLGTYEQYF
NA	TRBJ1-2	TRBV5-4	CASRYRQTGGYGYTF
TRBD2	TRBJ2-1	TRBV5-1	CASSHLAGERRNEQFF